This T cell receptor (beta chain) emerged from a study of T cell responses to AZD1222 COVID-19 vaccine. The study's findings and limits: White British ancestry dominated among donors, who included more females, and clonal diversity was possibly underestimated. Regions 160-218 and 743-854 held dominance among vaccine-associated CD4 TCRs, which spanned spike.

TCRdb keeps only in-frame clones here, not all; method: immunoSEQ multiplex PCR. The sample yields 66,000 or so clones, roughly 84% seen once. Worth noting for this clone: Its antigen is undetermined.

V shed 0 bases and J shed 5 bases, with 10 bases lying between them. CDR1 and CDR2 (germline): SGHAT, FQNNGV. There are 14 residues in the CDR3. V usage is TRBV11-2 and J usage is TRBJ1-2; D call uncertain. The sequenced sample was peripheral blood, obtained on day 0 of AZD1222 vaccination. The receptor was derived from an adult in good health. The CDR3 reads CASSLDSTVYGYTF. CDR3 coding DNA: TGTGCCAGCAGCTTAGACAGCACCGTTTATGGCTACACCTTC.